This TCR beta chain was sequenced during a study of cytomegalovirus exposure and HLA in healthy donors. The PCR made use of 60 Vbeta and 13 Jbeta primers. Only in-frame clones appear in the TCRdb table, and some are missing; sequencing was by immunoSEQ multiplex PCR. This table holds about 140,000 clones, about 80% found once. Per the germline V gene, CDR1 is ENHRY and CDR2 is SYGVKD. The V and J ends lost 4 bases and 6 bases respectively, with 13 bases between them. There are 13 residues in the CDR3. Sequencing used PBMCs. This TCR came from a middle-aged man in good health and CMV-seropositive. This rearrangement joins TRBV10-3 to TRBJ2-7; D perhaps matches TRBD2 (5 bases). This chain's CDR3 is CAISGGLTGEQYF. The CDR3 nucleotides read TGTGCCATCAGTGGAGGGTTGACGGGCGAGCAGTACTTC.